The 23 T cell receptor beta chains below were found in one sample sequenced in a study of blood T cell repertoires in COVID-19. Sequencing was performed with immunoSEQ multiplex PCR; in TCRdb, only in-frame clones are kept and a portion is missing. This table has 250,000 to 400,000 clones, around 84% appearing once. Sequenced material: PBMCs or T cells enriched from blood (not recorded which). Every receptor here comes from a woman in her 30s who had been exposed to COVID-19.

The gene calls are TRBV7-9 and TRBJ1-1; 8 bases are shared with TRBD1. Germline V CDR1 and CDR2: SEHNR, FQNEAQ (reference sequence). With V trimmed by 2 bases and J by 5 bases, 7 bases remained unmatched. The CDR3 has 15 amino acids. The chain's CDR3 is CASSLFGRGQTEAFF. CDR3 DNA sequence: TGTGCCAGCAGCTTATTCGGCAGGGGGCAAACTGAAGCTTTCTTT.

The V call is TRBV3-1 (or the pseudogene TRBV3-2), the J call TRBJ1-2; D gene unclear. Germline values: CDR1 LGHDT, CDR2 YNNKEL (reference sequence). V shed 1 base and J shed 5 bases, with 14 bases lying between them. The CDR3 totals 15 residues. CDR3 loop: CASSQATGKMYGYTF. Here the CDR3 DNA reads TGTGCCAGCAGCCAAGCTACGGGAAAGATGTATGGCTACACCTTC.

V gene TRBV19 combines with J gene TRBJ1-1; D remains unclear. Between the trimmed V and J ends, which lost 5 bases and 5 bases, there was a span of 15 bases. Germline CDR1 and CDR2: LNHDA and SQIVND (reference sequence). The CDR3 sequence is 14 residues long. As DNA, the CDR3 is TGTGCCAGTAGTCTGGGCTTGACGGGGACTGAAGCTTTCTTT. Encoded protein: CASSLGLTGTEAFF.

This clone appeared a single time. The chain has TRBV23-1 and TRBJ2-3; TRBD1 agrees at 10 bases. TRBV23-1 is given ORF status, its function remaining uncertain. V shed 4 bases, J shed 5 bases, and the junction held 9 bases outside the gene matches. The CDR3 has 16 amino acids. Written as DNA, the CDR3 is TGCGCCAGCAGTCGTAGGGACAGGGGTTTCGAAGATACGCAGTATTTT. Encoded protein: CASSRRDRGFEDTQYF.

This clone came up a few times. This chain uses TRBV2 with TRBJ2-1, with a tentative D call TRBD2 (6 bases). V lost 5 bases to trimming and J lost 4 bases, with 15 bases between them. This CDR3 comprises 15 residues. The germline CDR1 and CDR2 sequences are SNHLY and FYNNEI. In nucleotides, the CDR3 is TGTGCCAGCAGTCTGGGGGACTCCCCATACAATGAGCAGTTCTTC. Amino acid sequence: CASSLGDSPYNEQFF.

This chain uses TRBV15 with TRBJ1-6; TRBD1 matches 10 bases. The J segment lost 8 bases and the V segment lost 8 bases, leaving 3 bases of the junction unmatched. This CDR3 contains 13 residues. The V gene's germline CDR1 is LNHNV and CDR2 YYDKDF (reference sequence). The CDR3 bases are TGTGCCACCGCGGGGACAGGGGATTCACCCCTCCACTTT. Its translation: CATAGTGDSPLHF.

This chain joins TRBV19 and TRBJ1-1; D is undetermined. Germline V gives CDR1 LNHDA, CDR2 SQIVND (reference sequence). Trimming removed 6 bases from V and 4 bases from J, with 18 bases in between. CDR3 length equals 15 residues. CDR3 loop: CASSNRRLAGTEAFF. In nucleotides, the CDR3 is TGTGCCAGTAGCAATAGACGGCTCGCGGGCACTGAAGCTTTCTTT.

The CDR3 spells CASSANSGEQYF. In DNA, the CDR3 is TGTGCCAGCAGTGCCAATAGTGGCGAGCAGTACTTC. The genes are TRBV25-1 and TRBJ2-7; D is unresolved. The germline V gene has CDR1 MGHDK and CDR2 SYGVNS. There are 12 residues in the CDR3. Trimming stripped 4 bases from V and 6 bases from J, with 10 bases between.

This chain joins TRBV11-3 and TRBJ2-2; D may be TRBD2 (6 bases). CDR1 and CDR2 from the germline V gene are SGHNT and YENEEA. The V end lost 4 bases, the J end lost 5 bases, and 8 bases lay between the germline ends. CDR3 length: 13 amino acids. This CDR3 is CASSSRGTGELFF. CDR3 in DNA: TGTGCCAGCAGCTCCCGGGGGACCGGGGAGCTGTTTTTT.

This clone was counted ten times or more. This chain connects TRBV27 to TRBJ2-5; a possible D gene is TRBD2 (5 bases). CDR3 size: 13 residues. The V and J ends lost 8 bases and 5 bases respectively, with 15 bases between them. Germline lookup yields CDR1 MNHEY and CDR2 SMNVEV (reference sequence). The CDR3: CASSQHGVETQYF. The DNA of the CDR3 is TGTGCCAGCTCTCAACACGGGGTGGAGACCCAGTACTTC.

V and J are TRBV28 and TRBJ2-1; TRBD1 matches at 10 bases. The junction had 8 bases not matched to a gene; V was cut back by 3 bases and J by 6 bases. The CDR3 has 16 residues. Germline CDR1 MDHEN, CDR2 SYDVKM. As DNA, the CDR3 is TGTGCCAGCAGTTTGATTGGACAGGGGGTGGGCAATGAGCAGTTCTTC. It encodes CASSLIGQGVGNEQFF.

This clone appeared a few times. This chain connects TRBV19 to TRBJ2-2, with D possibly TRBD1 on 5 matching bases. The length of the CDR3 is 15 residues. Germline CDR1 LNHDA, CDR2 SQIVND (reference sequence). Trimming cost V 5 bases and J 4 bases, with 14 bases left between them. The CDR3 sequence: CASSVSGSGTGELFF. The CDR3 DNA reads TGTGCCAGTAGTGTGTCAGGGTCGGGCACCGGGGAGCTGTTTTTT.

The rearrangement links TRBV27 to TRBJ1-6, with a possible D match to TRBD1 (6 bases). The CDR3 has 15 residues. Between the trimmed V and J ends, which lost 5 bases and 7 bases, there was a span of 15 bases. The germline V gene has CDR1 MNHEY and CDR2 SMNVEV (reference sequence). In nucleotides, the CDR3 is TGTGCCAGCAGTGCTACAAGGGGGTGGAATTCACCCCTCCACTTT. Translated, it gives CASSATRGWNSPLHF.

V is TRBV20-1 and J is TRBJ1-4; possibly TRBD1 for D (5 bases). The CDR3 has 11 residues. Germline loops: CDR1 DFQATT, CDR2 SNEGSKA (reference sequence). The ends were cut back, 2 bases at V and 8 bases at J, with 6 bases in the middle. The CDR3 protein is CSARSGEKLFF. The CDR3 DNA reads TGCAGTGCTAGATCAGGGGAAAAACTGTTTTTT.

V and J are TRBV28 and TRBJ1-5; the D is unclear. Trimming took 3 bases from V and 0 from J, leaving 12 bases between them. Looked up from germline, CDR1 is MDHEN and CDR2 is SYDVKM. The CDR3 spans 16 residues. The CDR3 loop reads CASSFEAVYSNQPQHF. CDR3 DNA sequence: TGTGCCAGCAGTTTTGAGGCCGTATATAGCAATCAGCCCCAGCATTTT.

The rearrangement joins TRBV9 to TRBJ1-4; D perhaps matches TRBD1 (5 bases). The CDR3 runs 14 residues. The germline V gene encodes CDR1 SGDLS and CDR2 YYNGEE. The ends were cut back, 3 bases at V and 5 bases at J, with 11 bases in the middle. The CDR3 spells CASSAYDRNEKLFF. For the CDR3, the DNA is TGTGCCAGCAGCGCCTACGACAGAAATGAAAAACTGTTTTTT.

The rearrangement uses TRBV5-1 and TRBJ2-1, with TRBD2 matching over 9 bases. The germline V gene encodes CDR1 SGHRS and CDR2 YFSETQ. There are 16 residues in the CDR3. J was trimmed by 15 bases and V by 0 bases; bases with no gene match: 16. For the CDR3, the DNA is TGCGCCAGCAGCTTGGATCCTTCTTTAGCGGGAGACGGTTGGTTCTTC. This gives the protein CASSLDPSLAGDGWFF. Full variable domain (rest looked up from reference TRBV5-1 and TRBJ2-1): KAGVTQTPRYLIKTRGQQVTLSCSPISGHRSVSWYQQTPGQGLQFLFEYFSETQRNKGNFPGRFSGRQFSNSRSEMNVSTLELGDSALYLCASSLDPSLAGDGWFFGPGTRLTVL.

This clone was detected only a few times. V gene TRBV28 combines with J gene TRBJ2-7; D is unclear. Germline-derived CDR1 and CDR2 are MDHEN and SYDVKM. V was clipped by 5 bases and J by 3 bases, with 17 bases between them. The CDR3 runs to 15 residues. This CDR3 reads CASSPSQLTHYEQYF. CDR3 sequence (DNA): TGTGCCAGCAGTCCGTCACAGTTGACGCACTACGAGCAGTACTTC.

The chain uses TRBV7-2 and TRBJ2-1, with D possibly being TRBD2 (6 bases). The CDR3 extends over 15 amino acids. Trimming shortened V by 5 bases and J by 2 bases, and 13 bases separated the two germline ends. Germline CDR1 reads SGHTA; CDR2 reads FQGNSA. In nucleotides, the CDR3 is TGTGCCAGCAGCGCCGGGACTGTGACCTACAATGAGCAGTTCTTC. This gives the protein CASSAGTVTYNEQFF.

The V gene is TRBV7-2, the J gene TRBJ2-4, with 7 bases lining up with TRBD2. The V and J ends lost 4 bases and 5 bases, in that order; junction bases with no gene match: 5. The germline CDR1 and CDR2 sequences are SGHTA and FQGNSA. The CDR3 has 14 amino acids. Here the CDR3 reads CASSSGLVQNIQYF. CDR3 bases: TGTGCCAGCAGCTCAGGACTAGTTCAAAACATTCAGTACTTC.

The V and J genes are TRBV9 and TRBJ2-5; 13 nucleotides match TRBD2. Germline V gene data show CDR1 as SGDLS and CDR2 as YYNGEE. CDR3 length equals 17 residues. V dropped 2 bases and J dropped 5; count of bases not matched to a gene: 9. CDR3 region: CASSVGGLAGPLETQYF. The CDR3 DNA is TGTGCCAGCAGCGTGGGGGGACTAGCGGGACCCCTCGAGACCCAGTACTTC.

This clone was detected only once. This chain joins TRBV5-5 and TRBJ2-2, with D perhaps TRBD2 (5 bases). The V end was cut by 9 bases, the J end by 6 bases, with 21 bases between. CDR1 is SGHKS and CDR2 is YYEKEE in the germline V gene (reference sequence). The CDR3 spans 15 residues. This CDR3 is CATATFPDGAGELFF. In DNA, the CDR3 is TGTGCCACCGCAACCTTCCCCGACGGGGCCGGGGAGCTGTTTTTT. The complete variable domain, with remaining parts taken from reference TRBV5-5 and TRBJ2-2, reads DAGVTQSPTHLIKTRGQQVTLRCSPISGHKSVSWYQQVLGQGPQFIFQYYEKEERGRGNFPDRFSARQFPNYSSELNVNALLLGDSALYLCATATFPDGAGELFFGEGSRLTVL.

The chain employs TRBV2 and TRBJ1-4; a possible D gene is TRBD1 (5 bases). In germline, CDR1 is SNHLY, CDR2 FYNNEI. V shed 2 bases and J shed 11 bases, with 6 bases lying between them. There are 11 residues in the CDR3. The CDR3 loop reads CASSERGKLFF. For the CDR3, the DNA is TGTGCCAGCAGTGAACGGGGGAAACTGTTTTTT. The whole variable domain, remainder taken from reference TRBV2 and TRBJ1-4, is EPEVTQTPSHQVTQMGQEVILRCVPISNHLYFYWYRQILGQKVEFLVSFYNNEISEKSEIFDDQFSVERPDGSNFTLKIRSTKLEDSAMYFCASSERGKLFFGSGTQLSVL.